The 2 T cell receptor beta chains in this list originate from one sample, sequenced in a study of OX40 agonist ivuxolimab in advanced cancers. Profiled with immunoSEQ multiplex PCR; TCRdb holds only in-frame clones, not every one. The sample yields 85,000 to 90,000 clones, 85% seen once. Sample: CD4+ or CD8+ T cells sorted from blood, taken in a trial of the OX40 agonist ivuxolimab. Receptor source: an adult with an advanced solid tumor such as melanoma, head and neck, liver or kidney cancer.

This clone has only one observation. V and J are TRBV27 and TRBJ2-3; TRBD2 aligns across 10 bases. CDR1 and CDR2 from the germline V gene are MNHEY and SMNVEV (reference sequence). The CDR3 has 18 amino acids. The trim removed 0 bases at V and 4 bases at J, leaving 10 bases unmatched. The CDR3 sequence: CASSLSVVASGRSDTQYF. The DNA for the CDR3 is TGTGCCAGCAGTTTATCGGTAGTGGCTAGCGGGAGATCAGATACGCAGTATTTT.

The chain combines TRBV7-3 with TRBJ1-6, with TRBD1 as a possible D gene (5 bases). This CDR3 contains 17 residues. The V end lost 7 bases, the J end lost 6 bases, and 22 bases lay between the germline ends. Germline V gene lookup returns CDR1 SGHTA and CDR2 FQGTGA. This CDR3 is CASTQGPGRRSNSPLHF. DNA for the CDR3: TGTGCCAGCACCCAAGGTCCGGGGCGGCGGTCTAATTCACCCCTCCACTTT.